This entry is about one T cell receptor (beta chain). What it binds is unknown. Data came from immunoSEQ multiplex PCR; TCRdb stores just in-frame clones and leaves some out. The sample gives 980,000 or so clones, over 60% of which show up once; about 1.5% is in the top ten. Healthy HIV-negative adults without recent acute infections or vaccinations served as donors. This sample is part of a study of shared clonotypes between healthy human individuals. Study summary: Aged between 18 and 49, the donors were a couple of women and a few men.

Study-wide results and limits: Clonotypes shared by all four sorted-subset donors had higher generation probabilities than non-shared clonotypes.

The sequenced material came from memory CD4+ T cells sorted from blood. Subset meaning: CD45RA-negative fraction. This sequence originates from a man younger than 35 in good health.

This CDR3 reads CASSLSGGADIQYF. DNA of the CDR3: TGTGCCAGCAGCTTAAGCGGGGGGGCCGACATTCAGTACTTC. This chain joins TRBV7-2 and TRBJ2-4; 10 nucleotides align to TRBD2. This CDR3 contains 14 residues. After removal of 2 bases from V and 8 bases from J, the junction contained 3 bases not matched to a gene. Germline lookup yields CDR1 SGHTA and CDR2 FQGNSA.